The source of this T cell receptor beta chain is a study of blood T cell repertoires in COVID-19. The table came from immunoSEQ multiplex PCR; TCRdb's copy has only in-frame clones and leaves some out. The table records about 220,000 clones, 70% to 85% of them present only once. The TCR was taken from a man aged 45-65 years with active or convalescent COVID-19. The sequenced sample consisted of peripheral blood.

The DNA of the CDR3 is TGTGCCAGCAGGAGAGTGAGTACGGCTAATGAAAAACTGTTTTTT. This gives the protein CASRRVSTANEKLFF. The chain joins TRBV28 to TRBJ1-4; D remains unclear. The ends were cut back, 6 bases at V and 3 bases at J, with 14 bases in the middle. The CDR3 length is 15 residues. The germline V gene has CDR1 MDHEN and CDR2 SYDVKM. Variable domain in full (rest from reference TRBV28 and TRBJ1-4): DVKVTQSSRYLVKRTGEKVFLECVQDMDHENMFWYRQDPGLGLRLIYFSYDVKMKEKGDIPEGYSVSREKKERFSLILESASTNQTSMYLCASRRVSTANEKLFFGSGTQLSVL.